What follows are 10 T cell receptor beta chains derived from one specimen sequenced in a study of T cells after posttransplantation cyclophosphamide (dated by TCRdb to about 2016). To prepare the library, the immunoSEQ multiplex PCR assay was applied. The source is immuneACCESS, and TCRdb retained only in-frame sequences with V and J called. Part of the clones is not carried over; for the studies checked, unresolved V genes explain less than half of this, and the remainder is unexplained. In all, the sample holds approximately 19,000 clones, and around 87% of those were seen once. Around 2% of the sample rests with the top ten. The control cohort consisted of about a dozen patients who had myeloablative marrow transplants with methotrexate plus a calcineurin inhibitor and who were sampled 1 year after transplant. This specimen was PBMCs, taken about 360 days after allogeneic stem cell transplant with calcineurin inhibitor and methotrexate. The receptors were gathered from a female patient aged 30 to 45 who received an allogeneic stem cell transplant from an unrelated donor, was CMV-positive, and had acute and chronic GVHD. Some T cells present after a transplant may be cells of the graft donor.

This clone was found a few times. The rearrangement joins TRBV5-8 to TRBJ1-4; D call uncertain. V was pared by 4 bases and J by 0 bases, with 10 bases between. Germline V gives CDR1 SGHTS, CDR2 YDEGEE. CDR3 length: 15 amino acids. The CDR3 reads CASSIMPATNEKLFF. The CDR3 nucleotides read TGTGCCAGCAGCATTATGCCGGCAACTAATGAAAAACTGTTTTTT.

The chain employs TRBV5-1 and TRBJ2-1, with 12 bases identical to TRBD2. V lost 6 bases to trimming and J lost 10 bases; unmatched junction nucleotides: 8. CDR1 and CDR2 (germline): SGHRS, YFSETQ. The CDR3 is 14 amino acids. The CDR3 loop is CASTLDTSGREQFF. Written as DNA, the CDR3 is TGCGCCAGCACCCTGGATACTAGCGGGAGGGAGCAGTTCTTC.

The chain carries TRBV19 and TRBJ1-1; TRBD1 matches at 9 bases. The CDR3 is made up of 17 amino acids. J lost 3 bases, V lost 3 bases, and 11 bases had no gene match. Looked up from germline, CDR1 is LNHDA and CDR2 is SQIVND (reference sequence). The CDR3 sequence: CASSISGGQGPYTEAFF. The CDR3 bases are TGTGCCAGTAGTATCAGTGGGGGACAGGGCCCGTACACTGAAGCTTTCTTT.

V usage is TRBV10-3 and J usage is TRBJ2-2; D is undetermined. This CDR3 has 13 amino acids. CDR1 is ENHRY and CDR2 is SYGVKD in the germline V gene. V lost 3 bases and J 0 bases, leaving 2 bases between the germline ends. The CDR3 loop is CAISDTNTGELFF. CDR3 DNA: TGTGCCATCAGTGACACGAACACCGGGGAGCTGTTTTTT.

This clone was counted once. The rearrangement links TRBV5-1 to TRBJ2-3; 8 positions agree with TRBD2. The CDR3 loop spans 17 amino acids. Germline V gene lookup returns CDR1 SGHRS and CDR2 YFSETQ. V trimming: 4 bases; J trimming: 6 bases; junction bases outside the gene matches: 16. In nucleotides, the CDR3 is TGCGCCAGCAGCCTAGGAGCGGGGGCGGGAGGATCCGATACGCAGTATTTT. Translation gives CASSLGAGAGGSDTQYF. Full variable domain (missing parts from reference TRBV5-1 and TRBJ2-3): KAGVTQTPRYLIKTRGQQVTLSCSPISGHRSVSWYQQTPGQGLQFLFEYFSETQRNKGNFPGRFSGRQFSNSRSEMNVSTLELGDSALYLCASSLGAGAGGSDTQYFGPGTRLTVL.

The chain uses TRBV6-1 and TRBJ1-2; TRBD1 might be the D (6 bases). V shed 2 bases and J shed 6 bases, with 16 bases lying between them. The CDR3 has 15 residues. The V gene's germline CDR1 is MNHNS and CDR2 SASEGT. The chain's CDR3 is CASSESGGRGDGYTF. The CDR3 DNA follows: TGTGCCAGCAGTGAATCCGGGGGGCGAGGCGATGGCTACACCTTC.

The V gene is TRBV5-4, the J gene TRBJ1-2, with TRBD1 matching over 7 bases. The V gene's germline CDR1 is SGHNT and CDR2 YYREEE (reference sequence). CDR3 length equals 14 residues. Trimming took 1 base from V and 0 from J; bases not matched to a gene: 0. The CDR3 here is CASSLQGANYGYTF. In nucleotides, the CDR3 is TGTGCCAGCAGCTTGCAGGGGGCTAACTATGGCTACACCTTC.

This sequence joins TRBV6-1 and TRBJ2-7, with 10 bases lining up with TRBD1. Germline CDR1 is MNHNS and CDR2 is SASEGT. CDR3 size: 14 residues. The V and J ends lost 1 base and 4 bases, in that order; junction bases with no gene match: 1. The CDR3 coding sequence is TGTGCCAGCAGTGAAGGGGGACAGGGGTACGAGCAGTACTTC. It codes for CASSEGGQGYEQYF.

The V call is TRBV9, the J call TRBJ1-2; maybe TRBD1 (6 bases). With 0 bases removed from V and 4 bases from J, the gap between germline ends came to 19 bases. CDR1 and CDR2 from the germline V gene are SGDLS and YYNGEE. The CDR3 consists of 17 residues. CDR3 in DNA: TGTGCCAGCAGCGTAGGGGAACAGGGATTCCCTGGCTATGGCTACACCTTC. Amino acids: CASSVGEQGFPGYGYTF.

V is TRBV19 and J is TRBJ1-1; 7 bases are a match to TRBD1. This CDR3 has 13 amino acids. The V gene's germline CDR1 is LNHDA and CDR2 SQIVND (reference sequence). V lost 4 bases, J lost 7 bases, and 6 bases stayed unmatched. Written as DNA, the CDR3 is TGTGCCAGTAGTAGAGGGACAGCCCTTGAAGCTTTCTTT. It translates to CASSRGTALEAFF.